This T cell receptor (beta chain) stems from a study of early T cells in non-severe SARS-CoV-2 infection (dated by TCRdb to about 2021). At the level of the whole study: Because TCR sequencing was done on bulk RNA from unsorted whole blood, the alpha and beta chains could not be paired.

The library relied on 5' RACE. Sequenced on a NextSeq 500. Unique molecular identifiers were attached to individual cDNA molecules in the TCR library protocol so that sequencing error and PCR bias could be corrected. TCR alpha and beta chains were both sequenced, and the abundances of alpha and beta sequences in each sample were closely correlated with each other. The authors' pipeline ran thus. Decombinator V4 was used to perform V gene, J gene and CDR3 annotation of TCR sequences. TCRs were defined as expanded if a significant change between any two time points was detected under a Poisson model with p below 0.0001. TCR abundances were normalised to the total number of TCRs sequenced per sample and were expressed as counts per million. MAIT TCRs were defined by TRAV1-2 paired with TRAJ12, TRAJ20 or TRAJ33, and iNKT TCRs by TRAV10 paired with TRAJ18. VDJdb, accessed 1 November 2021, was searched for CMV, EBV and SARS-CoV-2 annotated TCRs, excluding TCRs annotated for multiple antigens. TCRdb passed the public sequencing reads through fastp at Q25 and MiXCR, retaining productive beta sequences. Under each unique CDR3 protein, matching rows form one entry showing the most common genes and DNA. The V and J calls and clone size are TCRdb's, not the authors'. Recorded for this sample are some 77,000 distinct CDR3 sequences; approximately 16% of them occurred a single time. 2.9% of the sample goes to the ten largest clones.

The germline V gene encodes CDR1 KGHDR and CDR2 SFDVKD. Its CDR3 holds 16 amino acids, cysteine through phenylalanine. Only the CDR3 portion is preserved as DNA: 48 bases, with reading frame beginning at the first base. Set within a cohort of healthcare workers in London, UK, this nested case-control study involved weekly PCR testing of nasopharyngeal swabs along with blood sampling. Healthcare workers were recruited during the week of the UK lockdown, between 23 and 31 March 2020, and followed weekly for up to roughly 15 weeks. The sample holds a few counts of this clonotype. Its specific antigen is unknown. An end of the junction does not agree with germline; a read error may underlie this. Study-wide conclusions, independent of this receptor: VDJdb matching was skewed toward anti-spike CD8 responses and likely underestimated virus-specific expansions, missing private and CD4 specificities.

The source is an adult who was a healthcare worker with PCR-confirmed SARS-CoV-2 infection or an uninfected control (not recorded which). The sample was whole blood. The rearranged chain carries TRBV24-1 and TRBJ2-1; a tentative D match to TRBD2 spans 5 bases. The DNA reads as follows: TGTGCCACCAGTGACAGGACTTTTCCCTCCCACAATGAGCAGTTCTTC. The resulting protein is CATSDRTFPSHNEQFF.